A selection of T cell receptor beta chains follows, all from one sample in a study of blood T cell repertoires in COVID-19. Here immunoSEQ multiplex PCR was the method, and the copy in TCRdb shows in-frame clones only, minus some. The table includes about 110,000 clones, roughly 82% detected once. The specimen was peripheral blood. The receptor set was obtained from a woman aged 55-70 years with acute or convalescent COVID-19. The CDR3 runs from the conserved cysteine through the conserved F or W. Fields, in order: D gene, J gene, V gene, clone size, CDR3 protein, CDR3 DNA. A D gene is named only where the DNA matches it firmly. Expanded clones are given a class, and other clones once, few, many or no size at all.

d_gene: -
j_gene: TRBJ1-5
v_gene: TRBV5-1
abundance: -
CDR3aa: CASSLDGYSNQPQHF
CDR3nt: TGCGCCAGCAGCCTGGACGGTTATAGCAATCAGCCCCAGCATTTT

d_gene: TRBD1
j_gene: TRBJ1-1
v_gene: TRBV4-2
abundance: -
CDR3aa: CASSQWDRENTEAFF
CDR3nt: TGTGCCAGCAGCCAATGGGACAGGGAGAACACTGAAGCTTTCTTT

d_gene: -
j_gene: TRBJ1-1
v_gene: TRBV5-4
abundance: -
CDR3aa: CASSFQGGGEAFF
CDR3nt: TGTGCCAGCAGCTTTCAGGGAGGTGGGGAAGCTTTCTTT

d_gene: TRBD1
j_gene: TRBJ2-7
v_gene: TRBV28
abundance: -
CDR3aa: CASSLPSGGRYEQYF
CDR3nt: TGTGCCAGCAGTCTCCCTTCAGGGGGTCGTTACGAGCAGTACTTC

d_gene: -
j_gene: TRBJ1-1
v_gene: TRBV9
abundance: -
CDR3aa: CASSVSGNTEAFF
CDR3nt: TGTGCCAGCAGCGTATCAGGAAACACTGAAGCTTTCTTT

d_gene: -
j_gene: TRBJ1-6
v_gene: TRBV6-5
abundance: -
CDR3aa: CASKRTGNSPLHF
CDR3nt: TGTGCCAGCAAAAGGACGGGGAATTCACCCCTCCACTTT

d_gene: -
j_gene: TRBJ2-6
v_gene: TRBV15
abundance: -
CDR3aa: CATSRDVSGANVLTF
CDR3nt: TGTGCCACCAGCAGAGACGTCTCTGGGGCCAACGTCCTGACTTTC

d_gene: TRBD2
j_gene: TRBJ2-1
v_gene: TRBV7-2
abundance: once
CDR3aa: CASSLGRAGGVEQFF
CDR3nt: TGTGCCAGCAGCTTAGGACGCGCGGGGGGGGTAGAGCAGTTCTTC

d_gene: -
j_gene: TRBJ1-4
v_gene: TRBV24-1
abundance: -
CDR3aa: CATSRGGNEKLFF
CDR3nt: TGTGCCACGTCTCGGGGGGGAAATGAAAAACTGTTTTTT

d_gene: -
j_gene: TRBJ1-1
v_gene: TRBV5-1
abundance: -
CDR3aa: CASSLDTRGFEAFF
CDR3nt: TGCGCCAGCAGCTTGGATACCAGGGGTTTTGAAGCTTTCTTT

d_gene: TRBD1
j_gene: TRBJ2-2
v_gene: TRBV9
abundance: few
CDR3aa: CASSVNRGYRRNTGELFF
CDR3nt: TGTGCCAGCAGCGTGAACAGGGGCTATCGTCGAAACACCGGGGAGCTGTTTTTT

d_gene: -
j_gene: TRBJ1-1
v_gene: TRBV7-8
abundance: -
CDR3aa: CASSLVAGKSNTEAFF
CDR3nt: TGTGCCAGCAGCTTAGTGGCAGGGAAGTCAAACACTGAAGCTTTCTTT

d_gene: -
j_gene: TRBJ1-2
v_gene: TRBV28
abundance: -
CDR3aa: CASSLISGDEANYGYTF
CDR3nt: TGTGCCAGCAGTTTAATTTCAGGGGACGAAGCTAACTATGGCTACACCTTC

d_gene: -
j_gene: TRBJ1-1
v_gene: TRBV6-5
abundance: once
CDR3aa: CASIGGVMNTEAFF
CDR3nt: TGTGCCAGCATTGGAGGGGTGATGAACACTGAAGCTTTCTTT

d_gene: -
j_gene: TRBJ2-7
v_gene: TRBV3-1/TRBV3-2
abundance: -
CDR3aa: CASSQIAGFYEQYF
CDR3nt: TGTGCCAGCAGCCAAATTGCAGGATTCTACGAGCAGTACTTC

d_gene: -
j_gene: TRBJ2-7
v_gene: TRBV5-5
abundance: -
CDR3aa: CASSLYSGLSYEQYF
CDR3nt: TGTGCCAGCAGCTTGTATTCAGGGTTATCCTACGAGCAGTACTTC

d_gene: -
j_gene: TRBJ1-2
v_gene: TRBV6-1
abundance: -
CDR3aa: CASSEVGYTF
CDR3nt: TGTGCCAGCAGTGAAGTAGGCTACACCTTC

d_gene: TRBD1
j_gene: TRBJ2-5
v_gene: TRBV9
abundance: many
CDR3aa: CASSAQGGQGLETQYF
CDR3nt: TGTGCCAGCAGCGCCCAGGGGGGACAGGGGTTGGAGACCCAGTACTTC

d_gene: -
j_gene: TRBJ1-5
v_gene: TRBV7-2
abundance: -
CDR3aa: CASSSNGNQPQHF
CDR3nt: TGTGCCAGCAGCTCCAACGGGAATCAGCCCCAGCATTTT

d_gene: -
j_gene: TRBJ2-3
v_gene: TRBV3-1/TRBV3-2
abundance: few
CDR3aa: CASSQAVTDTQYF
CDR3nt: TGTGCCAGCAGCCAGGCGGTCACAGATACGCAGTATTTT

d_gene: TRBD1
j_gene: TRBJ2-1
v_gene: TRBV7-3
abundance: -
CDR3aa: CASSPITGDGEQFF
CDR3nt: TGTGCCAGCAGCCCGATCACAGGGGACGGTGAGCAGTTCTTC

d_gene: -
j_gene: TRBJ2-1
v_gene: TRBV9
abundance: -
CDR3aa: CASSVAADGQGGYNEQFF
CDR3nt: TGTGCCAGCAGCGTAGCCGCTGATGGACAGGGAGGGTACAATGAGCAGTTCTTC

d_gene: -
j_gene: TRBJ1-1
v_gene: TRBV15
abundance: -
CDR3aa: CATSRDLTGPEAFF
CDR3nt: TGTGCCACCAGCAGGGACCTAACAGGGCCTGAAGCTTTCTTT

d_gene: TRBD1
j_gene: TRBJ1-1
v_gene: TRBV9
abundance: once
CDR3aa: CASSVGQGAVGKAFF
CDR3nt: TGTGCCAGCAGCGTAGGGCAGGGGGCTGTCGGCAAGGCTTTCTTT

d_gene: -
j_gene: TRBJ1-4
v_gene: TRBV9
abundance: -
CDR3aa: CASSPDRFNEKLFF
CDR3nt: TGTGCCAGCAGCCCCGACAGATTCAATGAAAAACTGTTTTTT

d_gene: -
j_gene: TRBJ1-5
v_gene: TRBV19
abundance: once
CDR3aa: CASSMTVNQPQHF
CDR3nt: TGTGCCAGTAGTATGACAGTCAATCAGCCCCAGCATTTT

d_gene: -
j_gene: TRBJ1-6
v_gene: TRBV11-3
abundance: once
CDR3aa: CASSFLTGGNSPLHF
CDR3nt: TGTGCCAGCAGCTTCCTGACAGGCGGGAATTCACCCCTCCACTTT

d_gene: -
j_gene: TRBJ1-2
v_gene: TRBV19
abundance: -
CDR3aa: CASSIATRRYGYTF
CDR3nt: TGTGCCAGTAGTATTGCGACACGGCGCTATGGCTACACCTTC

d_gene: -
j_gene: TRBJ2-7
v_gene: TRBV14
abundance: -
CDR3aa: CASSQGPQGTYEQYF
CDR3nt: TGTGCCAGCAGCCAAGGGCCACAGGGTACCTACGAGCAGTACTTC

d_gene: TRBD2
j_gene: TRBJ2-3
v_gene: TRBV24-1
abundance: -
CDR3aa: CATSDLKRGGGTDTQYF
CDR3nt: TGTGCCACCAGTGATTTGAAACGGGGGGGCGGCACAGATACGCAGTATTTT

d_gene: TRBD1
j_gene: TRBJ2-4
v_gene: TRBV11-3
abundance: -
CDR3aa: CASSSRGRDRQLAKNIQYF
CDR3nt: TGTGCCAGCAGCTCAAGGGGGCGCGATCGACAATTGGCCAAAAACATTCAGTACTTC

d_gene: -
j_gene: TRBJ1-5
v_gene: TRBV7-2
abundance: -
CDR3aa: CASSPYWSTGGNQPQHF
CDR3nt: TGTGCCAGCAGCCCTTATTGGTCGACGGGAGGCAATCAGCCCCAGCATTTT

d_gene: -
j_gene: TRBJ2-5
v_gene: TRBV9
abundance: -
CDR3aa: CASSLAVQETQYF
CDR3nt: TGTGCCAGCAGCTTGGCGGTACAAGAGACCCAGTACTTC

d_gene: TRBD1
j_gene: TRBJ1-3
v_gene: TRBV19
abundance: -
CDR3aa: CATTETGGGNTIYF
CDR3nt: TGTGCCACTACCGAGACAGGGGGTGGAAACACCATATATTTT

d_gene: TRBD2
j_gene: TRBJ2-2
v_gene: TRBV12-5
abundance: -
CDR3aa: CASGLKIGSSGLAGGLGGELFF
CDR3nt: TGTGCTAGTGGTTTGAAAATCGGTAGTTCGGGACTAGCGGGGGGGCTTGGCGGGGAGCTGTTTTTT

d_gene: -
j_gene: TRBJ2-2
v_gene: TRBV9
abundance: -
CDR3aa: CASSVVRNTGELFF
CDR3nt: TGTGCCAGCAGCGTAGTCAGGAACACCGGGGAGCTGTTTTTT

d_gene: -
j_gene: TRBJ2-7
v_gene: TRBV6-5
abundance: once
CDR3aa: CASSYSGGRGSYEQYF
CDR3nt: TGTGCCAGCAGTTACTCAGGCGGCCGGGGTTCCTACGAGCAGTACTTC

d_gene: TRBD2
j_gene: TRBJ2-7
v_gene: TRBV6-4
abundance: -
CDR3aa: CASRGLAGGQTYEQYF
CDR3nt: TGTGCCAGCAGGGGACTAGCGGGGGGGCAGACCTACGAGCAGTACTTC

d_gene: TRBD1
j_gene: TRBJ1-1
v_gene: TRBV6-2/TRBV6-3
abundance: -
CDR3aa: CASSYRGTGERSAEAFF
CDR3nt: TGTGCCAGCAGTTACCGCGGGACAGGGGAAAGAAGTGCTGAAGCTTTCTTT

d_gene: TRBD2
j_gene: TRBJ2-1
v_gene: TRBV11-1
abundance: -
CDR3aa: CASTVSGDVLEQFF
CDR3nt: TGTGCCAGCACCGTTAGCGGGGACGTGCTTGAGCAGTTCTTC

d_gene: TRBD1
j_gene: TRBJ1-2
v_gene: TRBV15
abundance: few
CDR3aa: CATSTDRGNYGYTF
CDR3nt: TGTGCCACCAGCACGGACAGGGGTAACTATGGCTACACCTTC

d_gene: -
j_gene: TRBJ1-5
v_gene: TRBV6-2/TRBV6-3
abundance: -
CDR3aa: CASSSGGSNQPQHF
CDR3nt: TGTGCCAGCAGTTCTGGGGGGTCGAATCAGCCCCAGCATTTT

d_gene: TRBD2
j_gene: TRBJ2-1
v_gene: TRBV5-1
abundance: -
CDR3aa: CARSLAGGGGATNEQFF
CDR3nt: TGCGCCCGCAGCTTGGCCGGGGGCGGGGGGGCGACGAATGAGCAGTTCTTC

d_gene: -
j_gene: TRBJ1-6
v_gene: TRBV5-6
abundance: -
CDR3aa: CASSLASGDSPLHF
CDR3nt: TGTGCCAGCAGCTTGGCATCAGGGGATTCACCCCTCCACTTT

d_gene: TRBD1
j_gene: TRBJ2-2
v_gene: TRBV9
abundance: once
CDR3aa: CASRDRSTGELFF
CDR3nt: TGTGCCAGCAGGGACAGGAGTACCGGGGAGCTGTTTTTT

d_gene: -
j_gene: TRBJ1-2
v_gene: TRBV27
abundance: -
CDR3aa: CASRAPNYGYTF
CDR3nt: TGTGCCAGCCGAGCGCCCAACTATGGCTACACCTTC

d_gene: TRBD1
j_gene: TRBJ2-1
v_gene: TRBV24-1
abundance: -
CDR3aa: CATSDFSPGQGTYNEQFF
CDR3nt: TGTGCCACCAGTGATTTTTCTCCGGGACAGGGCACCTACAATGAGCAGTTCTTC

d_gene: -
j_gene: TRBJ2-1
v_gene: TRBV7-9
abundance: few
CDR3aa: CASSLWTNEQFF
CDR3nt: TGTGCCAGCAGCTTATGGACTAATGAGCAGTTCTTC

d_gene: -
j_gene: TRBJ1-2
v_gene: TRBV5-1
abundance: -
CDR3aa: CASSSRGGFNYGYTF
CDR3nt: TGCGCCAGCAGCTCGAGGGGGGGCTTTAACTATGGCTACACCTTC

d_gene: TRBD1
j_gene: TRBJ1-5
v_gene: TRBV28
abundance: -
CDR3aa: CASSLPTGGQPQHF
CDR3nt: TGTGCCAGCAGTTTACCTACAGGGGGCCAGCCCCAGCATTTT